This entry describes one TCR beta chain. Its antigen is still unknown. Regarding time point: blood 4 weeks post-SBRT, at nephrectomy. Treatment defined: 15 Gy SBRT to primary tumor, nephrectomy 4 weeks later. The tumor was a clear cell renal cell carcinoma. The entry originates in a study of radiation and T cells in renal cell carcinoma. V was trimmed by 5 bases and J by 5 bases, leaving 26 bases between them. The CDR3 contains 18 residues. CDR1 and CDR2 from the germline V gene are SGHTA and FQGNSA. Data came from immunoSEQ multiplex PCR; TCRdb stores just in-frame clones and leaves some out. The table includes some 150,000 clones, approximately 86% detected once. Study-level results: Top tumor clonotypes rose in blood 2 weeks post-radiation, then contracted.

The sequenced sample was blood, obtained from a patient whose treatment included radiotherapy and nephrectomy. This receptor was identified in a woman aged 45-60 years with renal cell carcinoma. The gene calls are TRBV7-2 and TRBJ2-3; D possibly matches TRBD1 or TRBD2 (7 bases each). CDR3 bases: TGTGCCAGCAGCGGGCGGCCTGAGCGGGACAGCCTAGGAGATACGCAGTATTTT. The encoded protein is CASSGRPERDSLGDTQYF.